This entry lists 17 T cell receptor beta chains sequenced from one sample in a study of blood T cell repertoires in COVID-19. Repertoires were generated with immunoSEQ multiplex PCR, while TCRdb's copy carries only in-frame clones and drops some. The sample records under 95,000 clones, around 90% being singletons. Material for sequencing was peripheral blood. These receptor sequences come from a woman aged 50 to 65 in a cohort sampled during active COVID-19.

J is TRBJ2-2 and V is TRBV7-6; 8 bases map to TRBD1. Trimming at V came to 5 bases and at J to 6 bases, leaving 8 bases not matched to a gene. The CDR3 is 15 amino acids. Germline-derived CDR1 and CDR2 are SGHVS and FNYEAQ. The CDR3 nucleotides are TGTGCCAGCAGCCCGGACAGGGCGGTCCCCGGGGAGCTGTTTTTT. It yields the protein CASSPDRAVPGELFF.

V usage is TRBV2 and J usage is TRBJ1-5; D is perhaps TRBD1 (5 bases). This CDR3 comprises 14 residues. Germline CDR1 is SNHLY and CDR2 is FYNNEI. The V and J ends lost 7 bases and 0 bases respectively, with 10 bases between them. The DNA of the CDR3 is TGTGCCAGCACTCAGGGCTATAGCAATCAGCCCCAGCATTTT. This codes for CASTQGYSNQPQHF.

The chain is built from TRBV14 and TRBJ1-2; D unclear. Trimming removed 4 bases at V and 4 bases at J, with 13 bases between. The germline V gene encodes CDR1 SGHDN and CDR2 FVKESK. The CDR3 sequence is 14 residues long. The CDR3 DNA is TGTGCCAGCAGCCCTGGACTGGCAGCCTATGGCTACACCTTC. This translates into CASSPGLAAYGYTF.

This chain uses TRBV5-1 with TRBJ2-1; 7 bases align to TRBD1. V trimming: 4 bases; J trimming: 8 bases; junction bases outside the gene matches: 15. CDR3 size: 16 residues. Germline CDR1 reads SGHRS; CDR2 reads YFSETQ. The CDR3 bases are TGCGCCAGCAGCCAGGAACAGGGGCCCCGGTTTGATGAGCAGTTCTTC. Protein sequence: CASSQEQGPRFDEQFF. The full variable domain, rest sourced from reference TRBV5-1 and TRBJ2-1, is KAGVTQTPRYLIKTRGQQVTLSCSPISGHRSVSWYQQTPGQGLQFLFEYFSETQRNKGNFPGRFSGRQFSNSRSEMNVSTLELGDSALYLCASSQEQGPRFDEQFFGPGTRLTVL.

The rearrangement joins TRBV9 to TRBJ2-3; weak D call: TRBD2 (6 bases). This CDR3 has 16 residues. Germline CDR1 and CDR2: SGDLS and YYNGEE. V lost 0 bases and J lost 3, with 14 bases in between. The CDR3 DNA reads TGTGCCAGCAGCGTAGGGGACTCTAGCTCTACAGATACGCAGTATTTT. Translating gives CASSVGDSSSTDTQYF.

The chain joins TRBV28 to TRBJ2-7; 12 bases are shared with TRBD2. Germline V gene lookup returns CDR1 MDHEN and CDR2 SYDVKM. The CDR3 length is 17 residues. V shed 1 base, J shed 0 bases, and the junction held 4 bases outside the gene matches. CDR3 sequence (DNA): TGTGCCAGCAGTTTATTACTAGCGGGAGGACCCTCCTACGAGCAGTACTTC. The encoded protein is CASSLLLAGGPSYEQYF.

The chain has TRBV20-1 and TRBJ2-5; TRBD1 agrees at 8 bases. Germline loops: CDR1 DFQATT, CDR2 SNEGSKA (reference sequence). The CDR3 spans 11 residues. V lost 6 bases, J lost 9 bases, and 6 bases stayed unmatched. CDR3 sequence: CSAAQGAAQYF. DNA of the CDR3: TGCAGTGCCGCTCAGGGGGCGGCCCAGTACTTC.

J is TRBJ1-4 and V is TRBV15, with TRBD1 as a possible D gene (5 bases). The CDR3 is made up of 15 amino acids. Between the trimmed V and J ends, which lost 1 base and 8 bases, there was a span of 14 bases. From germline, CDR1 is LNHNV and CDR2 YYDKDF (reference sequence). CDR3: CATSRGGGVKEKLFF. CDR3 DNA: TGTGCCACCAGCAGAGGCGGAGGGGTGAAGGAAAAACTGTTTTTT.

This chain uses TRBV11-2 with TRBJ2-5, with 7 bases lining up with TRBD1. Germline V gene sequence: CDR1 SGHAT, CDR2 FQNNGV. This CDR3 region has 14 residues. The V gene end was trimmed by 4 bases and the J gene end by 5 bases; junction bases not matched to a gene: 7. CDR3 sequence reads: CASSSYRGSETQYF. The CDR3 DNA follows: TGTGCCAGCAGCTCCTACAGGGGATCGGAGACCCAGTACTTC.

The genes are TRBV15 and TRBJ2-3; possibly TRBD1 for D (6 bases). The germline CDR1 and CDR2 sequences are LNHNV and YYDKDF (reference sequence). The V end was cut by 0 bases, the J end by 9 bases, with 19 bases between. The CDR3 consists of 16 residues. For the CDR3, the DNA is TGTGCCACCAGCAGAGATTTGGCAGGGGCTGGCTTAACGCAGTATTTT. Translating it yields CATSRDLAGAGLTQYF. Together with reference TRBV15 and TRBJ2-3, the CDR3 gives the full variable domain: DAMVIQNPRYQVTQFGKPVTLSCSQTLNHNVMYWYQQKSSQAPKLLFHYYDKDFNNEADTPDNFQSRRPNTSFCFLDIRSPGLGDTAMYLCATSRDLAGAGLTQYFGPGTRLTVL.

The CDR3 region is CASSQDQGQGTEAFF. CDR3 coding DNA: TGCGCCAGCAGCCAAGATCAAGGACAGGGCACTGAAGCTTTCTTT. The chain is built from TRBV4-1 and TRBJ1-1; 8 nucleotides match TRBD1. The CDR3 is 15 amino acids. V trimming: 0 bases; J trimming: 4 bases; junction bases outside the gene matches: 4. CDR1 is MGHRA and CDR2 is YSYEKL in the germline V gene.

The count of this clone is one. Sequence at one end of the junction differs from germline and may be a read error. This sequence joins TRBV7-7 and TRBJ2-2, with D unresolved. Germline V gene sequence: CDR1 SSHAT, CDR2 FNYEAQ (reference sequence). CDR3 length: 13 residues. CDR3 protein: CASSLVSGGELFF. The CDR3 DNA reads TGTGCTAGCAGCTTAGTCTCCGGCGGGGAGCTGTTTTTT.

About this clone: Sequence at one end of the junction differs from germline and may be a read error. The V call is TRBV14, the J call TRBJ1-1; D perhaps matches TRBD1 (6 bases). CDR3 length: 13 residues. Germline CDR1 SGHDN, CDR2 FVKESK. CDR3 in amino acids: CVSRWGGRTEAFF. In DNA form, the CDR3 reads TGTGTCAGCCGGTGGGGGGGGCGGACTGAAGCTTTCTTT.

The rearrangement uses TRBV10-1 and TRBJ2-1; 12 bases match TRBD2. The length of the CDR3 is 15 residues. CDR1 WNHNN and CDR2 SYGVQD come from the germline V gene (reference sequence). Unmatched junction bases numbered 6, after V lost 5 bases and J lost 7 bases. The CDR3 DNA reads TGCGCCAGCAGTCGGCTAGCGGGAGGGGGTAATGAGCAGTTCTTC. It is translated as CASSRLAGGGNEQFF.

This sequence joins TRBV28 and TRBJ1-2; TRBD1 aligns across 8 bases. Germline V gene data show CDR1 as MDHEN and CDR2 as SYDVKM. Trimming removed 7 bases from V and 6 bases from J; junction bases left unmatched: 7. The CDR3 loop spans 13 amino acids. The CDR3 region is CASTVRGLNGYTF. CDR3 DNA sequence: TGTGCCAGCACGGTCAGGGGGCTAAATGGCTACACCTTC.

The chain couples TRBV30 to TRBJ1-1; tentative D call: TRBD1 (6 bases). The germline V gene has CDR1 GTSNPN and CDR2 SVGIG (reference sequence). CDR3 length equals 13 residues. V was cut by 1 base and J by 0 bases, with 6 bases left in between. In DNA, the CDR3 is TGTGCCTGGAGTGGGGACATGAACACTGAAGCTTTCTTT. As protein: CAWSGDMNTEAFF.

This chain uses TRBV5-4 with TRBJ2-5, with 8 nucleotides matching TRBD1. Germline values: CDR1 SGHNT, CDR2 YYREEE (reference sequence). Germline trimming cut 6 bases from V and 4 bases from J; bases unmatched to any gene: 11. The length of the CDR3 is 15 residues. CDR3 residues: CASMHRGSRRETQYF. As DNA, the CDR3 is TGTGCCAGCATGCACAGGGGGAGTCGGAGAGAGACCCAGTACTTC.